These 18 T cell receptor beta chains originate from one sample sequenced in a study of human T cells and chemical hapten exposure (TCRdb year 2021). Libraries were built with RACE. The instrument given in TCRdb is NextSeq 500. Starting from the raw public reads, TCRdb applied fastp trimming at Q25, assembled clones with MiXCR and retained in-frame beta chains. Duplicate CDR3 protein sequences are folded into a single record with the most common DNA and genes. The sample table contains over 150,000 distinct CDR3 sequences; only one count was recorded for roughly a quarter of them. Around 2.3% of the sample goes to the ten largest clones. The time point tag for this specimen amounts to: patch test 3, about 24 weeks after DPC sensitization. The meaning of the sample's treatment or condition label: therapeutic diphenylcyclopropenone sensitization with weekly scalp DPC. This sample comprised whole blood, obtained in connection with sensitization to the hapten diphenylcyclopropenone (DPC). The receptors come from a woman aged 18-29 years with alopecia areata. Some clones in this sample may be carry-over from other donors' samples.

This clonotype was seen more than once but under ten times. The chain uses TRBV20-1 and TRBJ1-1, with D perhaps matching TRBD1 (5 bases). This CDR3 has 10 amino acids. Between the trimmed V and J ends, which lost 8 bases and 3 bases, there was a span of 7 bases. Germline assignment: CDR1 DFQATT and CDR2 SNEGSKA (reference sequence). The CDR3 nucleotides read TGCAGTCCAGGGCACACTGAAGCTTTCTTT. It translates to CSPGHTEAFF.

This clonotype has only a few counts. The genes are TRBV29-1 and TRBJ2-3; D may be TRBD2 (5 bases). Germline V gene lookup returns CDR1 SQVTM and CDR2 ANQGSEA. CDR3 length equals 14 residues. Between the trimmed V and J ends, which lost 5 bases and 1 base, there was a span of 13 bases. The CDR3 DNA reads TGCAGCGTTTTGGTCCGGGATGGCACAGATACGCAGTATTTT. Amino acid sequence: CSVLVRDGTDTQYF.

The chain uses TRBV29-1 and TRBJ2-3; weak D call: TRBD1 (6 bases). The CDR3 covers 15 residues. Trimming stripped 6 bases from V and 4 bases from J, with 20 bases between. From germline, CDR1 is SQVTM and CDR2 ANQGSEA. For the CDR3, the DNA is TGCAGCGTGAGGGTTGGGGGCGGCTGGGCAGATACGCAGTATTTT. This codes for CSVRVGGGWADTQYF.

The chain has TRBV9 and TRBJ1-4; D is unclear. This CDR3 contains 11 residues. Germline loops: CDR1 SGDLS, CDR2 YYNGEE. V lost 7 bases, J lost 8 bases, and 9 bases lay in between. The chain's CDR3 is CASGPPEKLFF. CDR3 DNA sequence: TGTGCCAGCGGGCCCCCCGAAAAACTGTTTTTT. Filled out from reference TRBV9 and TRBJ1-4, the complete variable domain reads DSGVTQTPKHLITATGQRVTLRCSPRSGDLSVYWYQQSLDQGLQFLIQYYNGEERAKGNILERFSAQQFPDLHSELNLSSLELGDSALYFCASGPPEKLFFGSGTQLSVL.

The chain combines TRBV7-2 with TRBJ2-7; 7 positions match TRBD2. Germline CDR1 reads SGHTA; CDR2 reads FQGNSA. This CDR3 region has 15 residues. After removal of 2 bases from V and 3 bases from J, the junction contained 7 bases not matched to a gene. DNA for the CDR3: TGTGCCAGCAGCTTAAACCCGGCGGGGGACTACGAGCAGTACTTC. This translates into CASSLNPAGDYEQYF.

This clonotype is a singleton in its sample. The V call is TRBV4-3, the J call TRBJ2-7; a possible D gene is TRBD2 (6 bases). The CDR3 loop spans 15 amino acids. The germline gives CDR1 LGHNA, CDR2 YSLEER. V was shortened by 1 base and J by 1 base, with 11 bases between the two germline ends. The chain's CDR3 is CASSQVEGSSYEQYF. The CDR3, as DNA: TGCGCCAGCAGCCAAGTGGAGGGGTCTTCCTACGAGCAGTACTTC.

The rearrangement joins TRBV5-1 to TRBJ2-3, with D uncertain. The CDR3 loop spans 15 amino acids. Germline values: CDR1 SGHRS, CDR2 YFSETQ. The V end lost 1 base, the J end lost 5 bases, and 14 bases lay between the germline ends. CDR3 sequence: CASSLSFALEDTQYF. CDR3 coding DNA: TGCGCCAGCAGCTTGTCCTTCGCGTTAGAAGATACGCAGTATTTT.

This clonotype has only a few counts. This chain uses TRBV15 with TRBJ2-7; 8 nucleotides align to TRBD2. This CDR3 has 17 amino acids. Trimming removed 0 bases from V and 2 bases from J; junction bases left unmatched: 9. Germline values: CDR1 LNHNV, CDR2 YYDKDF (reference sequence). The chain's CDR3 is CATSREGHSGTTYEQYF. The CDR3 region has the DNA TGTGCCACCAGCAGAGAAGGTCATAGCGGGACAACCTACGAGCAGTACTTC.

The CDR3 sequence is CASSPRASGRYEQYF. As DNA, the CDR3 is TGTGCCAGCAGTCCCCGTGCTAGCGGGAGATACGAGCAGTACTTC. The rearrangement uses TRBV27 and TRBJ2-7; 10 bases are shared with TRBD2. The CDR3 contains 15 residues. The V segment lost 5 bases and the J segment 4 bases; nucleotides outside the gene matches: 8. Per germline, CDR1 MNHEY and CDR2 SMNVEV (reference sequence).

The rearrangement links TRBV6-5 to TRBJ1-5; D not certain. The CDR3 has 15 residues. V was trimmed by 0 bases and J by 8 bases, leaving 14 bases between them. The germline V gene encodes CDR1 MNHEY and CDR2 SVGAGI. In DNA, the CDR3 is TGTGCCAGCAGTTACTCGTATTCCGTAGGAGAGCCCCAGCATTTT. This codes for CASSYSYSVGEPQHF.

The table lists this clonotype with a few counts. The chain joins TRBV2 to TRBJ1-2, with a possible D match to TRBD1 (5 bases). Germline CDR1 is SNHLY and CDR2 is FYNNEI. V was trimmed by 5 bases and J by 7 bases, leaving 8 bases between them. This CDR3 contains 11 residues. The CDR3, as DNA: TGTGCCAGCAGTTCGGGGGGTGGCTACACCTTC. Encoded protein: CASSSGGGYTF.

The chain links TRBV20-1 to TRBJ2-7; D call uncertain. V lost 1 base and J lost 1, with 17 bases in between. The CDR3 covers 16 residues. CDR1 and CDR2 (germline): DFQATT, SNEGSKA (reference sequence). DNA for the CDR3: TGCAGTGCTAGAGTGGCTGAGGTCAGTCGGTCCTACGAGCAGTACTTC. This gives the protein CSARVAEVSRSYEQYF.

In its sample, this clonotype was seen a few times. CDR3 region: CASSPGLAGPYEQYF. The CDR3 DNA is TGTGCCAGCAGTCCTGGACTAGCGGGTCCCTACGAGCAGTACTTC. V gene TRBV7-2 combines with J gene TRBJ2-7, with 11 nucleotides matching TRBD2. The ends lost 6 bases at V and 2 bases at J; junction bases unmatched: 6. CDR3 size: 15 residues. Germline CDR1 reads SGHTA; CDR2 reads FQGNSA.

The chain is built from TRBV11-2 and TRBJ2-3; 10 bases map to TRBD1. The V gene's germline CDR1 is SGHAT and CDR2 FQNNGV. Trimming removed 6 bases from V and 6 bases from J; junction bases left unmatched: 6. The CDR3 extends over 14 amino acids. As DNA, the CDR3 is TGTGCCAGCAGTCGGGACAGGGGCCTGGATACGCAGTATTTT. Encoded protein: CASSRDRGLDTQYF. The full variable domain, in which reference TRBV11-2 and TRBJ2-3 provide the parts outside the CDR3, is EAGVAQSPRYKIIEKRQSVAFWCNPISGHATLYWYQQILGQGPKLLIQFQNNGVVDDSQLPKDRFSAERLKGVDSTLKIQPAKLEDSAVYLCASSRDRGLDTQYFGPGTRLTVL.

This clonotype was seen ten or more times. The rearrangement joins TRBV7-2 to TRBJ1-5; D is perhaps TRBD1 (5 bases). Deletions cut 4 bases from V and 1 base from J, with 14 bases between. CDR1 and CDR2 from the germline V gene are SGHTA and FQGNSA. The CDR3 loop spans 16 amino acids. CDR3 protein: CASSYSGTVSNQPQHF. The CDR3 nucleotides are TGTGCCAGCAGCTACTCCGGGACGGTGAGCAATCAGCCCCAGCATTTT.

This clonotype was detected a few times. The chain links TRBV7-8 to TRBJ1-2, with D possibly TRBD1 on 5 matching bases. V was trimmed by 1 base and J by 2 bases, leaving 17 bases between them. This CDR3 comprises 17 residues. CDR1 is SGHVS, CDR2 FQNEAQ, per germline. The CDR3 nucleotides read TGTGCCAGCAGCTTAGTGGTGAGACAGACGCTAAACTATGGCTACACCTTC. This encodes CASSLVVRQTLNYGYTF.

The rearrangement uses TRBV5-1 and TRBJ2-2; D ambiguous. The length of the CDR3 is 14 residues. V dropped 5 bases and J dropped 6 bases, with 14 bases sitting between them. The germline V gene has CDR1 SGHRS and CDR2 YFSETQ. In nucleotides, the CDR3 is TGCGCCAGCAGACAATGGACCAAAGCCGGGGAGCTGTTTTTT. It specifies CASRQWTKAGELFF.

The CDR3 DNA reads as TGTGCCAGCAGCCAAGATGGCGGAGGGGGGTGCGCCGGGGAGCTGTTTTTT. Protein sequence: CASSQDGGGGCAGELFF. The genes are TRBV3-2 and TRBJ2-2; the D call TRBD1 from the table was never checked on the DNA. TRBV3-2 is a recognized pseudogene. The CDR3 is 17 amino acids.